The 13 T cell receptor beta chains listed next were all sequenced from one sample in a study of T cells in Graves' hyperthyroidism and ophthalmopathy. The investigators amplified TCR beta CDR3 regions from RNA transcripts. HTBI primers were the set used in a first-round RT-PCR of the TCR CDR3. Each CDR3 protein gets one entry after TCRdb re-called the multiplex PCR reads with MiXCR. The table includes around 800,000 distinct CDR3 sequences, 38% detected once. Sequenced sample: blood. Receptor source: a man aged 18 to 35 with Graves' hyperthyroidism.

This clonotype was observed a few times. The rearrangement joins TRBV2 to TRBJ1-6, with 8 nucleotides matching TRBD1. This CDR3 is 16 amino acids long. J gave up 5 bases and V 4 bases, and 7 bases lay outside the gene matches. The V gene's germline CDR1 is SNHLY and CDR2 FYNNEI. CDR3 nucleotides: TGTGCCAGCAGTGTAACCCGGGACAGGAATAATTCACCCCTCCACTTT. It translates to CASSVTRDRNNSPLHF. The full variable domain, rest sourced from reference TRBV2 and TRBJ1-6, is EPEVTQTPSHQVTQMGQEVILRCVPISNHLYFYWYRQILGQKVEFLVSFYNNEISEKSEIFDDQFSVERPDGSNFTLKIRSTKLEDSAMYFCASSVTRDRNNSPLHFGNGTRLTVT.

V usage is TRBV9 and J usage is TRBJ1-1; TRBD1 aligns across 7 bases. In germline, CDR1 is SGDLS, CDR2 YYNGEE. The V gene end was trimmed by 7 bases and the J gene end by 11 bases; junction bases not matched to a gene: 17. The CDR3 length is 14 residues. CDR3 region: CASSLLDRDGIAFF. CDR3 sequence (DNA): TGTGCCAGCTCATTGCTTGACAGGGATGGTATCGCTTTCTTT.

The sample holds many counts of this clonotype. V and J are TRBV7-9 and TRBJ2-2; D is unresolved. This CDR3 contains 12 residues. Germline V gene data show CDR1 as SEHNR and CDR2 as FQNEAQ (reference sequence). The V and J ends lost 5 bases and 8 bases respectively, with 9 bases between them. CDR3 bases: TGTGCCAGCAGCCCAACGGCGGGGGAGCTGTTTTTT. The encoded protein is CASSPTAGELFF.

V and J are TRBV7-2 and TRBJ2-7, with D possibly called TRBD1 or TRBD2 (7 bases each). The CDR3 extends over 16 amino acids. Germline assignment: CDR1 SGHTA and CDR2 FQGNSA. Trimming left V 5 bases short and J 0 bases short, with 17 bases between. The CDR3 sequence is CASSQAAGQHSYEQYF. The CDR3 nucleotides read TGTGCCAGCAGCCAAGCAGCGGGACAGCACTCCTACGAGCAGTACTTC.

This clonotype has a count of ten or more. The V call is TRBV25-1, the J call TRBJ1-2; 8 bases map to TRBD1. The J segment lost 3 bases and the V segment lost 4 bases, leaving 4 bases of the junction unmatched. The CDR3 contains 14 residues. CDR1 and CDR2 (germline): MGHDK, SYGVNS. This CDR3 reads CASSAGGVDYGYTF. The CDR3 DNA follows: TGTGCCAGCAGTGCAGGGGGCGTTGACTATGGCTACACCTTC.

V gene TRBV25-1 combines with J gene TRBJ1-1, with TRBD1 as a possible D gene (5 bases). V was cut by 5 bases and J by 1 base, with 14 bases left in between. The CDR3 runs 15 residues. Germline V CDR1 and CDR2: MGHDK, SYGVNS. The CDR3 spells CASSSPDKPNTEAFF. In DNA form, the CDR3 reads TGTGCCAGCAGTTCCCCGGACAAGCCGAACACTGAAGCTTTCTTT.

This rearrangement joins TRBV4-3 to TRBJ1-6; D remains unclear. The V gene lost 4 bases and the J gene lost 7 bases, with 17 bases spanning the gap. Germline assignment: CDR1 LGHNA and CDR2 YSLEER. The CDR3 loop spans 16 amino acids. DNA for the CDR3: TGCGCCAGCAGCCGGGAGGCCGTAAAGGAAAATTCACCCCTCCACTTT. Encoded protein: CASSREAVKENSPLHF.

The V gene is TRBV7-4, the J gene TRBJ2-2; D is perhaps TRBD2 (5 bases). CDR1 is SGHVT, CDR2 SQSDAQ, per germline. V was clipped by 5 bases and J by 7 bases, with 17 bases between them. The CDR3 consists of 15 residues. Written as DNA, the CDR3 is TGTGCCAGCAGCGGCCCTCGGGATTTTAGCGGGGAGCTGTTTTTT. Encoded protein: CASSGPRDFSGELFF.

J is TRBJ1-3 and V is TRBV12-3 or TRBV12-4, with D hard to call. With 6 bases removed from V and 4 bases from J, the gap between germline ends came to 10 bases. The CDR3 sequence is 13 residues long. The CDR3 bases are TGTGCCAGCAGGCTTGCACCAGGAAACACCATATATTTT. Translation: CASRLAPGNTIYF.

The genes are TRBV29-1 and TRBJ2-2; TRBD1 matches at 9 bases. Germline V CDR1 and CDR2: SQVTM, ANQGSEA. This CDR3 is built from 16 residues. The CDR3 is CASSWGTGRLAGELFF. DNA for the CDR3: TGCGCCAGCAGCTGGGGGACAGGGCGGCTGGCCGGGGAGCTGTTTTTT.

This clonotype was found many times. This chain links TRBV11-2 with TRBJ1-1; D unclear. CDR1 and CDR2 from the germline V gene are SGHAT and FQNNGV. The CDR3 totals 14 residues. Trimming removed 1 base from V and 11 bases from J, with 17 bases in between. This CDR3 reads CASSLGGGRISAFF. CDR3 DNA sequence: TGTGCCAGCAGCTTAGGCGGCGGGCGAATTTCGGCTTTCTTT.

This chain uses TRBV10-3 with TRBJ1-5; D not certain. V gave up 5 bases and J gave up 5 bases, with 7 bases separating them. Germline V lookup: CDR1 ENHRY, CDR2 SYGVKD. The CDR3 spans 12 residues. The CDR3 DNA follows: TGTGCCATCAGTCGAAGAGATCAGCCCCAGCATTTT. Its protein product is CAISRRDQPQHF.

This clonotype was observed at least ten times. The rearrangement joins TRBV6-5 to TRBJ1-1, with TRBD1 as a possible D gene (5 bases). This CDR3 spans 13 amino acids. V was clipped by 6 bases and J by 6 bases, with 14 bases between them. Germline CDR1 and CDR2: MNHEY and SVGAGI. In DNA form, the CDR3 reads TGTGCCAGCAGACCTGGGGGTTCGGCTGAAGCTTTCTTT. It encodes CASRPGGSAEAFF.